What follows describes a single T cell receptor beta chain. Its specific antigen is unknown. Within one base of it there is no much larger clone, and no base qualities were kept. The CDR3 spans 17 residues, from the cysteine through the phenylalanine. This entry keeps only the CDR3 DNA: 51 bases, framed from base 1. This entry comes from a study of cytomegalovirus exposure and HLA in healthy donors listed by TCRdb under 2017. In terms of the full investigation: According to an earlier analysis of several hundred of the donors, some 180 million T cells yielded over 90 million unique TCR beta sequences and roughly 280 Gb of sequence data. An early release that covered approximately 600 HLA-typed donors contained approximately 290 gigabases of sequencing data and 65 million to 100 million unique TCR sequences. Among the approximately 430 genotyped donors, more than 70% belonged to the genetic ancestry cluster associated with self-reported Caucasian donors. The study aimed to test whether cataloging public T cell receptors could reveal signatures of past pathogen exposure. The study profiled the T cell repertoires of about 640 subjects by immunosequencing and related them to cytomegalovirus serostatus. A separate validation cohort of approximately 130 different subjects was used in addition to the approximately 670-subject first cohort. To predict cytomegalovirus infection status, the study combined high-throughput TCR immunosequencing, statistical association of individual TCRs with disease status, and machine learning. To study patterns of TCR occurrence, a later analysis re-analyzed previously published TCR beta repertoires from just over 650 donors and added high-resolution HLA genotyping. In the later analysis, no new phenotypic data were used to find candidate immune exposures; instead, reliance was placed on TCR beta sequences and their occurrence across donors. An earlier analysis of several hundred of the donors applied high-throughput TCR beta sequencing to assess whether each TCR beta V gene segment acted as functional or pseudogenic. Donor age, sex, ethnicity and CMV serostatus were compiled together with the repertoire data. In a later genetic analysis, genome-wide SNP genotypes for about three fifths of the 666 donors were used, and that subset was treated as a discovery cohort. Every discovery cohort repertoire had been produced on one sequencing platform. HLA typing covered class I and class II loci at four-digit resolution. The number of typed donors differed by locus: about 629-630 for A, B, C, DRB1 and DQB1; some 500 for DQA1; some 590 for DPA1; and around 470 for DPB1. Roughly 5 DR-DQ haplotypes were handled as single units for association and clustering because linkage in the cohort was strong. Among some 410 genotyped donors of the cohort, an average of around 240,000 unique TCR beta nucleotide sequences was sequenced per donor, of which about 19% were non-productive.

To prepare the library, the immunoSEQ multiplex PCR assay was applied. For the multiplex PCR, a mixture combining 60 forward primers for TCR Vbeta segments and 13 reverse primers for TCR Jbeta segments was used. The CDR3 region of rearranged TCR beta genes was amplified from genomic DNA by a multiplex PCR assay. On the Illumina HiSeq System, the amplified TCR beta libraries were sequenced as 87-base-pair reads. On the study's bioinformatics: A later analysis tallied approximately 87 million unique TCR beta chains across the approximately 670 repertoires, and some 10 million of those chains were shared by two or more donors. Raw reads were error-corrected and collapsed into unique sequences by a nearest-neighbor algorithm in which closely related sequences were merged to remove PCR and sequencing errors. Alignment of CDR3 sequences to IMGT reference sequences was used to assign V, D and J gene segments. For a sequence to be retained, a match of at least six nucleotides was required to both a V gene segment and a J gene segment. A rearrangement was called productive if the CDR3 had no stop codons and remained in frame with V and J, and every other rearrangement was called non-productive. Following IMGT convention, CDR3 was defined as the stretch from the second conserved V-encoded cysteine to the conserved J-encoded phenylalanine. In an earlier analysis of around 640 of the donors, sequences lacking an unambiguous match to a single V gene segment were excluded. In an earlier analysis of some 590 of the donors, a V segment was called functional when productive rearrangements were above 56.7%, and segregating when the standard deviation between donors exceeded 5%. A statistical classification framework was built to diagnose cytomegalovirus status from the catalog of TCR beta chain sequences. V and J gene assignment, in a later analysis, came from comparing TCR nucleotide sequences with IMGT/GENE-DB human TR gene sequences. In a later analysis, CDR3 sequences and most-parsimonious VDJ recombination scenarios were assigned using the TCRdist pipeline. A later analysis defined each TCR beta chain by its CDR3 amino acid sequence plus V-gene family, and excluded reads lacking a unique V-gene family. In a later analysis, 500 to 700 highly shared, low-generation-probability nucleotide sequences were removed to address suspected cross-contamination and a sequencing artifact. In a later analysis, a clonal expansion index for each public chain was calculated from normalized within-repertoire ranks of inferred template counts. Generation probabilities in a later analysis came from a VDJ recombination model fitted to out-of-frame rearrangements, and those results were checked against IGoR. Hypergeometric tests were used in a later analysis to score TCR-TCR, TCR-HLA and TCR-CMV co-occurrence, with a repertoire-size bias correction applied to the TCR pairs. A later analysis estimated false discovery rates by permuting HLA or CMV assignments 20 times. In a later analysis, co-occurring TCRs were grouped with DBSCAN, and TCRdist sequence similarity was added when clustering was performed within HLA-allele-positive subsets. Repertoires with fewer than 30,000 or more than 120,000 public chains were left out of co-occurrence clustering, as were about 5 repertoires with anomalous nucleotide sharing. The source is immuneACCESS, and TCRdb retained only in-frame sequences with V and J called. Part of the clones is not carried over; for the studies checked, unresolved V genes explain less than half of this, and the remainder is unexplained. V and J calls and clone size are copied from that table; D and trimming were computed from the DNA. Counted in this sample were about 140,000 clones; roughly three fifths of them appeared once. The ten largest make up over 5% of the sample.

In total, more than 500 healthy bone marrow donors made up the cohort. All cohort members were sampled while nominally healthy, although unrecorded immune exposures were likely present. The donor was CMV seronegative and belonged to the group of approximately 320 seronegative cohort members. Each donor provided a peripheral blood sample, and peripheral blood mononuclear cells were used for TCR beta sequencing. Genomic DNA extraction from the blood cell samples was performed with the Qiagen DNeasy Blood Extraction Kit. The investigation overall reported the following: Roughly uniform sequencing depth across donors was assumed in presence/absence analyses, although this assumption may not hold. While some public TCRs were present in many individuals, most TCR sequences turned up only very rarely across donors. For the cohort, immune exposure information was limited to CMV serostatus. An earlier analysis of 587 of the donors showed that most TCR beta V segments appeared in productive rearrangements either about 90% or about 30% of the time, which broadly matched IMGT annotations. In a later analysis, several top co-occurrence clusters were reported to appear linked to parvovirus B19, influenza, CMV and Epstein-Barr virus. The authors suggested that the approach could potentially be extended to other disease states and immunological phenotypes. According to a later analysis, TCR association rates differed among HLA loci, with DRB1 alleles showing the most associated TCRs and HLA-C alleles showing the fewest. In a later analysis, HLA-associated TCR beta chains showed more clonal expansion and lower generation probabilities than non-associated chains that were equally common. Only TCR beta chains were sequenced in this cohort, and the absence of alpha or paired-chain data limited detectable features. A few of the identified cytomegalovirus-associated TCR beta chains were confirmed in vitro to be specific for cytomegalovirus antigens. Compared with the roughly 670-donor mean, donors in an Asian-associated ancestry cluster had fewer N-insertions in productive TCRs, according to a later genetic analysis. The classifier was reported to diagnose cytomegalovirus status with high specificity and sensitivity in both the original cohort and the validation cohort. Most CMV-associated TCR beta chains appeared to be HLA-restricted in a later analysis, and the HLA associations seemed to be driven largely by CMV exposure. A cluster of highly shared sequence variants was judged likely to represent a technical artifact of the sequencing pipeline. A later genetic analysis associated a missense DCLRE1C variant with V-gene and J-gene trimming of TCR beta chains, and an independent cohort replicated the association. In a later analysis, 15,000 to 20,000 TCR beta sequences were associated with specific HLA alleles at a false discovery rate of 0.05. Because some donors lacked HLA typing at each locus, the association tests relied only on the typed subset. The study listed 150 to 200 TCR beta chains as associated with cytomegalovirus. Strong co-occurrence of HLA alleles, especially DR and DQ, made assigning TCR associations to individual alleles difficult. Some IMGT-functional V segments, including TRBV6-2 and TRBV6-3, could not be distinguished by the 87-base-pair reads and were therefore excluded. A further reported finding was that TCR beta sequences accurately predicted the HLA-A and HLA-B alleles for most subjects in the first cohort. Because counts were too low, about 18 rarely observed V segments, including chromosome 9 orphons, were left out of the earlier analysis of approximately 500 of the donors. Correlated functional status among segregating V segments might reflect linkage disequilibrium, but an unknown experimental factor could not be ruled out.

The source is a woman aged 55-75 years in good health and CMV-seronegative. The specimen was PBMCs. The rearranged segments are TRBV21-1 and TRBJ2-2; the table gives TRBD2 as D, unverified against the DNA. TRBV21-1 is recorded as a pseudogene. This receptor has the CDR3 CTSTWSGSPLGTGELFF. In nucleotides, the sequence is TGTACCAGCACCTGGAGCGGGAGTCCCTTGGGCACCGGGGAGCTGTTTTTT.